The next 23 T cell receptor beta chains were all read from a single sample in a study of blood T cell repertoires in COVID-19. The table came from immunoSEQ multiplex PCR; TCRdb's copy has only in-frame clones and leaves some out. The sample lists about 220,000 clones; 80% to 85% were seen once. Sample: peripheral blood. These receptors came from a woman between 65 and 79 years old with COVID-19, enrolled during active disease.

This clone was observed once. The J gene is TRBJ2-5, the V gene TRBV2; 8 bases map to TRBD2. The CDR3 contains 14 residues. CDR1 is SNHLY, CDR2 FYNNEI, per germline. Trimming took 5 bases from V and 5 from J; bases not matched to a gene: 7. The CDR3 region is CASSHLAGWETQYF. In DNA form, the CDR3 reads TGTGCCAGCAGTCACCTAGCGGGCTGGGAGACCCAGTACTTC.

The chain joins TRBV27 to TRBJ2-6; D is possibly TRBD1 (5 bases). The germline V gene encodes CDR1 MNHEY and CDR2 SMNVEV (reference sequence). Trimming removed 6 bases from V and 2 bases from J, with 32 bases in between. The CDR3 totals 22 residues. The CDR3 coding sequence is TGTGCCAGCAGGATTTCCTCCGGACACAATCTACCCCAAAAGACTGGGGCCAACGTCCTGACTTTC. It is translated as CASRISSGHNLPQKTGANVLTF.

The DNA for the CDR3 is TGTGCCTGGAGCCTCCAGTCCACAGGGACTAGCGGGAAGCGTGAGCAGTTCTTC. Translating it yields CAWSLQSTGTSGKREQFF. The chain carries TRBV30 and TRBJ2-1, with 13 bases fitting TRBD2. From germline, CDR1 is GTSNPN and CDR2 SVGIG (reference sequence). This CDR3 has 18 amino acids. The trim removed 3 bases at V and 9 bases at J, leaving 17 bases unmatched.

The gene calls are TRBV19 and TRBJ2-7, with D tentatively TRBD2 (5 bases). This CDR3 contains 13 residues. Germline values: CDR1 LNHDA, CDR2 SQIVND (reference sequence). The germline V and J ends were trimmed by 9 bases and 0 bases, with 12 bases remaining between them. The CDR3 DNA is TGTGCCAGCTCATATGAGGGCTCCTACGAGCAGTACTTC. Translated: CASSYEGSYEQYF.

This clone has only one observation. The CDR3 DNA is TGTGCCACCAGTGAAACCCCGGGCAGGGGTTCCGAATGGGTCACTGAAGCTTTCTTT. It is translated as CATSETPGRGSEWVTEAFF. V is TRBV24-1 and J is TRBJ1-1, with D possibly TRBD1 on 6 matching bases. The V gene's germline CDR1 is KGHDR and CDR2 SFDVKD. CDR3 length: 19 residues. Between the trimmed V and J ends, which lost 4 bases and 4 bases, there was a span of 27 bases.

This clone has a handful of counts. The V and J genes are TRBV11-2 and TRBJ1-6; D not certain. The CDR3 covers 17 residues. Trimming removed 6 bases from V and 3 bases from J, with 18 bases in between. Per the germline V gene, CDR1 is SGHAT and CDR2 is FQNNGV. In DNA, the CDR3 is TGTGCCAGCAGTCCGCCGGCGCCTCCAGGCTATAATTCACCCCTCCACTTT. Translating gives CASSPPAPPGYNSPLHF.

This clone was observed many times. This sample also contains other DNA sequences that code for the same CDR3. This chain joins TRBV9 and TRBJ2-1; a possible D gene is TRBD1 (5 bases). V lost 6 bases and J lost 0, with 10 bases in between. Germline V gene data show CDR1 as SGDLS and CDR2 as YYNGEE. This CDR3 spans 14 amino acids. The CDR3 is CASTRELSYNEQFF. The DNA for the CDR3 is TGTGCCAGCACCAGGGAACTCTCCTACAATGAGCAGTTCTTC.

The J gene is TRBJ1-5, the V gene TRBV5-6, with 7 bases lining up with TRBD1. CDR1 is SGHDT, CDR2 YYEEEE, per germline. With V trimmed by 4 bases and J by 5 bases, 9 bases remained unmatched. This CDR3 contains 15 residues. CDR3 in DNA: TGTGCCAGCAGCCAGCTCGGGACAGCTGATCAGCCCCAGCATTTT. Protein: CASSQLGTADQPQHF.

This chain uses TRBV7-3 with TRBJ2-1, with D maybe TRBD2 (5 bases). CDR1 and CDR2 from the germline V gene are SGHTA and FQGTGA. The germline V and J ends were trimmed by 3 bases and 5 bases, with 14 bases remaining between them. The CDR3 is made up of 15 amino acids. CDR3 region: CASSLLGESDNEQFF. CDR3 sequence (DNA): TGTGCCAGCAGCTTGCTCGGGGAGAGCGACAATGAGCAGTTCTTC.

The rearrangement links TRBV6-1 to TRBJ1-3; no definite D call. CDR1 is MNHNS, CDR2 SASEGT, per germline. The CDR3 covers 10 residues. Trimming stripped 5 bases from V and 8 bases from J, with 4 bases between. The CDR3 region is CASSSDTIYF. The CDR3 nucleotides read TGTGCCAGCAGTTCAGACACCATATATTTT.

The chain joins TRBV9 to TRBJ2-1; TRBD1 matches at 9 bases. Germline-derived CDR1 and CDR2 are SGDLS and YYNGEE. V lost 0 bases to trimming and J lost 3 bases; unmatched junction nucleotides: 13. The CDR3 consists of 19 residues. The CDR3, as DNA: TGTGCCAGCAGCGTAGGGGGCGTCGGGACAGGGTCCTTCTACAATGAGCAGTTCTTC. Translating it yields CASSVGGVGTGSFYNEQFF.

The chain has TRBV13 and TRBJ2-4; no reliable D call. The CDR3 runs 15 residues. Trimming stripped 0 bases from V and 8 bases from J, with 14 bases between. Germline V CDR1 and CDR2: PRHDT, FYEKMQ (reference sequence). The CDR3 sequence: CASSLGFAGMDIQYF. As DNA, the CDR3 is TGTGCCAGCAGCTTAGGATTTGCAGGAATGGACATTCAGTACTTC.

The CDR3 region has the DNA TGTGCCAGCAGCACACGGACTAGCGGGGACCCTAATGAGCAGTTCTTC. This gives the protein CASSTRTSGDPNEQFF. The chain is built from TRBV21-1 and TRBJ2-1; TRBD2, as called in the table, went unchecked against the DNA. TRBV21-1 is termed a pseudogene. This CDR3 spans 16 amino acids.

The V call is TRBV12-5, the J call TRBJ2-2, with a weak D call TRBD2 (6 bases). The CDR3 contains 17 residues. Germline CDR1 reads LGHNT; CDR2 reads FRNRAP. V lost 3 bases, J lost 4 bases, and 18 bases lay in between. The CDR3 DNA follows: TGTGCTAGTGGTTTAGTCGTAGGGACTGCCTTCACCGGGGAGCTGTTTTTT. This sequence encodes CASGLVVGTAFTGELFF.

The CDR3 region is CASTGSLGGGNTEAFF. The CDR3 DNA is TGTGCCAGCACCGGATCACTTGGGGGCGGAAACACTGAAGCTTTCTTT. The chain employs TRBV28 and TRBJ1-1, with D possibly matching TRBD1 (6 bases). Looked up from germline, CDR1 is MDHEN and CDR2 is SYDVKM. Deletions cut 7 bases from V and 2 bases from J, with 20 bases between. The CDR3 is made up of 16 amino acids.

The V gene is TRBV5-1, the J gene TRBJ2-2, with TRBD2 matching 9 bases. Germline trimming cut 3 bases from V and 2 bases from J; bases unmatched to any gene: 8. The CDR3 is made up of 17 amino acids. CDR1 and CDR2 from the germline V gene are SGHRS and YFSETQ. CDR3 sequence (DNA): TGCGCCAGCAGCTGGACCGGGACTAGCTATAACACCGGGGAGCTGTTTTTT. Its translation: CASSWTGTSYNTGELFF.

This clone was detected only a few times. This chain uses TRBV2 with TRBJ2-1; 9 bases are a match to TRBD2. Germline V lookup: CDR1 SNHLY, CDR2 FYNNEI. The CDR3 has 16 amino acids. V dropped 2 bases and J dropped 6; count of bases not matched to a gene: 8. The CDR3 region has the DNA TGTGCCAGCAGTGAATTGGGCGGGAGGGTTCCCAATGAGCAGTTCTTC. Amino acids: CASSELGGRVPNEQFF. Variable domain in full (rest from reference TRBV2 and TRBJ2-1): EPEVTQTPSHQVTQMGQEVILRCVPISNHLYFYWYRQILGQKVEFLVSFYNNEISEKSEIFDDQFSVERPDGSNFTLKIRSTKLEDSAMYFCASSELGGRVPNEQFFGPGTRLTVL.

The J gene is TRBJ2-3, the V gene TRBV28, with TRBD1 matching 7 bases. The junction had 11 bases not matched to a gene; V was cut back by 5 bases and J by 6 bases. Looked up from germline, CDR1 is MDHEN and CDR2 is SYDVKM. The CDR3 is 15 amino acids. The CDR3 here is CASSPRGTVVDTQYF. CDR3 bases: TGTGCCAGCAGTCCGCGTGGGACAGTAGTGGATACGCAGTATTTT. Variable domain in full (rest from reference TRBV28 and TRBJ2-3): DVKVTQSSRYLVKRTGEKVFLECVQDMDHENMFWYRQDPGLGLRLIYFSYDVKMKEKGDIPEGYSVSREKKERFSLILESASTNQTSMYLCASSPRGTVVDTQYFGPGTRLTVL.

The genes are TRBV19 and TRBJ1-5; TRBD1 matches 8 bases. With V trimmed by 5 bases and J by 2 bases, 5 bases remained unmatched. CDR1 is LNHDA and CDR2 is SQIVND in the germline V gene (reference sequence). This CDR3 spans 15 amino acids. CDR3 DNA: TGTGCCAGTAGTTTAGGACAGGGCGGCAATCAGCCCCAGCATTTT. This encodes CASSLGQGGNQPQHF. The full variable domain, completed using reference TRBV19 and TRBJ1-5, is DGGITQSPKYLFRKEGQNVTLSCEQNLNHDAMYWYRQDPGQGLRLIYYSQIVNDFQKGDIAEGYSVSREKKESFPLTVTSAQKNPTAFYLCASSLGQGGNQPQHFGDGTRLSIL.

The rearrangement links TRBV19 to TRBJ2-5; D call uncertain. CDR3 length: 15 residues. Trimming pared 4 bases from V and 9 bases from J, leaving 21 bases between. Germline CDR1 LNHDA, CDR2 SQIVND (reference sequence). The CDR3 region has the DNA TGTGCCAGTAGTAGTCCGTCCGCCACTGCCGCGGCCCAGTACTTC. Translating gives CASSSPSATAAAQYF.

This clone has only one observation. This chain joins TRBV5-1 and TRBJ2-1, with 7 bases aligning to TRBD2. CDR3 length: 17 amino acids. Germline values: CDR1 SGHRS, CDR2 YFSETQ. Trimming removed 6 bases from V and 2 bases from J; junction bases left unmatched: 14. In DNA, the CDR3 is TGCGCCAGCACCTCAAGGGTCGGGAGGCAAGCCTACAATGAGCAGTTCTTC. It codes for CASTSRVGRQAYNEQFF.

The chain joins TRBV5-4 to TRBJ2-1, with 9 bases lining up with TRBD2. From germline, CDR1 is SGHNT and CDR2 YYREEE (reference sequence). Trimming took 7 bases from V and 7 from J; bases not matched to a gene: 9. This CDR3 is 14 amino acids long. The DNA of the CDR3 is TGTGCCAGCTCCCCGGGCGGGAGGGGGAATGAGCAGTTCTTC. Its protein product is CASSPGGRGNEQFF.

CDR3 loop: CASGQHQETQYF. CDR3 bases: TGTGCCAGTGGACAGCACCAAGAGACCCAGTACTTC. This chain uses TRBV19 with TRBJ2-5, with a weak D call TRBD1 (6 bases). This CDR3 contains 12 residues. Trimming shortened V by 8 bases and J by 0 bases, and 7 bases separated the two germline ends. The germline V gene has CDR1 LNHDA and CDR2 SQIVND (reference sequence).